These 24 T cell receptor beta chains share one sample of origin, sequenced in a study of CD8+ T cells in alopecia areata. Extracted from the samples, RNA was reverse transcribed into cDNA to serve as the sequencing template. Generated by immunoSEQ multiplex PCR, the TCRdb table keeps only in-frame clones and is missing some. This sample has approximately 280,000 clones; 55% to 75% occur once, and the top ten carry under 2%. Sample treatment: oral pan-JAK inhibitor, 5-10 mg twice daily. Sequencing used CD4+ T cells sorted from blood, obtained at week 24, from a patient treated with tofacitinib. Receptors originate from a human donor with alopecia areata.

The CDR3 region is CASSHTTTAFQETQYF. The CDR3 nucleotides read TGCGCCAGCAGCCATACGACCACAGCGTTCCAAGAGACCCAGTACTTC. V gene TRBV4-1 combines with J gene TRBJ2-5; D is ambiguous. This CDR3 has 16 amino acids. The germline V gene has CDR1 MGHRA and CDR2 YSYEKL. Trimming took 3 bases from V and 1 from J, leaving 15 bases between them.

This clone came up a few times. Other DNA variants within this sample encode the same CDR3. The CDR3 here is CASSAQGGYGYTF. Written as DNA, the CDR3 is TGTGCCAGCAGCGCACAGGGCGGCTATGGCTACACCTTC. This sequence joins TRBV9 and TRBJ1-2, with D tentatively TRBD1 (6 bases). The CDR3 totals 13 residues. Per the germline V gene, CDR1 is SGDLS and CDR2 is YYNGEE. Trimming removed 3 bases from V and 4 bases from J, with 10 bases in between.

V gene TRBV29-1 combines with J gene TRBJ2-1, with 11 bases aligning to TRBD1. Germline CDR1 is SQVTM and CDR2 is ANQGSEA. Unmatched junction bases numbered 4, after V lost 3 bases and J lost 6 bases. The CDR3 is made up of 14 amino acids. CDR3 coding DNA: TGCAGCGTTGAGAGAGGGACAGGGGGCAATGAGCAGTTCTTC. Protein: CSVERGTGGNEQFF.

This chain joins TRBV6-1 and TRBJ1-2, with TRBD1 identical over 7 bases. Germline CDR1 is MNHNS and CDR2 is SASEGT. The CDR3 has 14 amino acids. V shed 1 base and J 3 bases; nucleotides not matched to a gene: 2. CDR3 region: CASSEEGAYYGYTF. The CDR3 nucleotides read TGTGCCAGCAGTGAAGAGGGGGCGTACTATGGCTACACCTTC.

This rearrangement joins TRBV4-2 to TRBJ2-5, with D perhaps matching TRBD1 (5 bases). The CDR3 sequence is 15 residues long. With 1 base removed from V and 1 base from J, the gap between germline ends came to 10 bases. Germline V lookup: CDR1 LGHNA, CDR2 YNFKEQ. DNA for the CDR3: TGTGCCAGCAGCCAAGCGTGGCAGGGCCAAGAGACCCAGTACTTC. This translates into CASSQAWQGQETQYF.

J is TRBJ2-3 and V is TRBV2; the match to TRBD1 covers 7 bases. From germline, CDR1 is SNHLY and CDR2 FYNNEI. The V gene end was trimmed by 8 bases and the J gene end by 0 bases; junction bases not matched to a gene: 5. CDR3 size: 14 residues. The CDR3 is CASGRDSSTDTQYF. The CDR3 coding sequence is TGTGCCAGCGGAAGGGACAGTAGCACAGATACGCAGTATTTT.

The chain combines TRBV6-1 with TRBJ2-7; D not certain. Trimming left V 0 bases short and J 0 bases short, with 15 bases between. Germline-derived CDR1 and CDR2 are MNHNS and SASEGT. CDR3 length: 17 amino acids. The CDR3 DNA reads as TGTGCCAGCAGTGAAGCCTTTCGGCGACGGACCTCCTACGAGCAGTACTTC. The encoded protein is CASSEAFRRRTSYEQYF.

This rearrangement joins TRBV5-1 to TRBJ2-7; tentative D call: TRBD2 (5 bases). The CDR3 is 13 residues long. V lost 4 bases and J 2 bases, leaving 10 bases between the germline ends. Germline CDR1 SGHRS, CDR2 YFSETQ. CDR3 in amino acids: CASSPDGTYEQYF. CDR3 bases: TGCGCCAGCAGCCCGGACGGGACCTACGAGCAGTACTTC.

The chain recombines TRBV30 with TRBJ1-4, with 8 bases lining up with TRBD1. The CDR3 contains 14 residues. Losses at the gene ends were 0 bases for V and 7 bases for J; bases not matched to a gene: 4. Germline CDR1 reads GTSNPN; CDR2 reads SVGIG (reference sequence). DNA for the CDR3: TGTGCCTGGAGTGTTCAGGGGGCGTTTGAAAAACTGTTTTTT. This encodes CAWSVQGAFEKLFF.

The V and J genes are TRBV5-1 and TRBJ2-7; 10 bases align to TRBD2. CDR1 and CDR2 (germline): SGHRS, YFSETQ. The CDR3 has 15 amino acids. J lost 4 bases, V lost 2 bases, and 6 bases had no gene match. Here the CDR3 DNA reads TGCGCCAGCAGCTTAGATACTAGCGGGGAATACGAGCAGTACTTC. Translating it yields CASSLDTSGEYEQYF.

The chain uses TRBV29-1 and TRBJ1-5, with D possibly matching TRBD1 (6 bases). CDR1 is SQVTM and CDR2 is ANQGSEA in the germline V gene. The CDR3 is 13 residues long. V lost 7 bases, J lost 0 bases, and 10 bases lay in between. The CDR3 DNA reads TGCAGCGCCCGGACAGATAGCAATCAGCCCCAGCATTTT. This codes for CSARTDSNQPQHF.

The chain uses TRBV30 and TRBJ2-6, with D unresolved. CDR3 length: 13 amino acids. V gave up 2 bases and J gave up 0 bases, with 2 bases separating them. From germline, CDR1 is GTSNPN and CDR2 SVGIG (reference sequence). The CDR3 here is CAWSLSGANVLTF. The CDR3 DNA sequence: TGTGCCTGGAGTCTCTCTGGGGCCAACGTCCTGACTTTC.

Only a few counts were recorded for this clone. The CDR3 nucleotides are TGCAGCGTTGGGAACCGGAGGGAAGAGACCCAGTACTTC. Protein product: CSVGNRREETQYF. The chain couples TRBV29-1 to TRBJ2-5; possible D gene TRBD2, 6 bases. The length of the CDR3 is 13 residues. The ends were cut back, 4 bases at V and 3 bases at J, with 12 bases in the middle. The V gene's germline CDR1 is SQVTM and CDR2 ANQGSEA.

This clone was picked up a small number of times. This chain joins TRBV7-2 and TRBJ2-1, with 8 positions matching TRBD2. This CDR3 spans 18 amino acids. V lost 4 bases to trimming and J lost 4 bases; unmatched junction nucleotides: 15. Looked up from germline, CDR1 is SGHTA and CDR2 is FQGNSA. The CDR3 region is CASSSGGGGGPQYNEQFF. The CDR3 DNA follows: TGTGCCAGCAGCTCGGGAGGCGGCGGGGGGCCCCAATACAATGAGCAGTTCTTC.

This rearrangement joins TRBV28 to TRBJ1-1; D perhaps matches TRBD1 (6 bases). From germline, CDR1 is MDHEN and CDR2 SYDVKM. This CDR3 has 12 residues. Trimming cost V 4 bases and J 10 bases, with 13 bases left between them. The CDR3: CASSSPGHGAFF. The CDR3 DNA reads TGTGCCAGCAGTTCCCCGGGACATGGAGCTTTCTTT. Full variable domain (remainder filled in from reference TRBV28 and TRBJ1-1): DVKVTQSSRYLVKRTGEKVFLECVQDMDHENMFWYRQDPGLGLRLIYFSYDVKMKEKGDIPEGYSVSREKKERFSLILESASTNQTSMYLCASSSPGHGAFFGQGTRLTVV.

The DNA for the CDR3 is TGTGCCAGCAGTGAATTACAGTCCTCTGGGGCCAACGTCCTGACTTTC. This encodes CASSELQSSGANVLTF. This chain joins TRBV2 and TRBJ2-6; D ambiguous. CDR3 length: 16 amino acids. CDR1 is SNHLY and CDR2 is FYNNEI in the germline V gene. Trimming shortened V by 2 bases and J by 0 bases, and 8 bases separated the two germline ends. The full variable domain, completed using reference TRBV2 and TRBJ2-6, is EPEVTQTPSHQVTQMGQEVILRCVPISNHLYFYWYRQILGQKVEFLVSFYNNEISEKSEIFDDQFSVERPDGSNFTLKIRSTKLEDSAMYFCASSELQSSGANVLTFGAGSRLTVL.

This clone was recorded once. The chain is built from TRBV7-2 and TRBJ2-7, with D perhaps assigned TRBD1 or TRBD2 (5 bases each). V lost 1 base to trimming and J lost 0 bases, with 13 bases between them. This CDR3 has 16 amino acids. The V gene's germline CDR1 is SGHTA and CDR2 FQGNSA. The CDR3 DNA reads as TGTGCCAGCAGCTTAGAGGGGCTAGGGAGCTCCTACGAGCAGTACTTC. Its translation is CASSLEGLGSSYEQYF.

The chain combines TRBV4-3 with TRBJ2-7; D gene unclear. V was pared by 1 base and J by 1 base, with 5 bases between. The CDR3 totals 13 residues. The germline V gene has CDR1 LGHNA and CDR2 YSLEER. CDR3 bases: TGCGCCAGCAGCCAAGGGGGATCCTACGAGCAGTACTTC. Its protein is CASSQGGSYEQYF.

The chain combines TRBV15 with TRBJ1-5, with TRBD1 matching over 7 bases. Trimming cost V 4 bases and J 4 bases; bases outside gene matches: 4. CDR1 and CDR2 (germline): LNHNV, YYDKDF (reference sequence). The CDR3 covers 14 residues. For the CDR3, the DNA is TGTGCCACCAGCACGGGACAGCAAAATCAGCCCCAGCATTTT. Translating it yields CATSTGQQNQPQHF.

This clone was observed a handful of times. The chain is built from TRBV4-3 and TRBJ2-1; no reliable D call. Germline values: CDR1 LGHNA, CDR2 YSLEER. The CDR3 extends over 13 amino acids. V was cut by 0 bases and J by 10 bases, with 10 bases left in between. Here the CDR3 DNA reads TGCGCCAGCAGCCAAGATCTAGGCGGCGAGCAGTTCTTC. It specifies CASSQDLGGEQFF.

The chain recombines TRBV7-2 with TRBJ1-5, with TRBD1 matching 8 bases. Trimming at V came to 4 bases and at J to 2 bases, leaving 1 base not matched to a gene. Germline values: CDR1 SGHTA, CDR2 FQGNSA. This CDR3 contains 14 residues. The CDR3 sequence is CASSSQGGNQPQHF. CDR3 bases: TGTGCCAGCAGCTCACAGGGGGGCAATCAGCCCCAGCATTTT.

The chain is built from TRBV15 and TRBJ1-6; 9 bases match TRBD1. The CDR3 sequence is 15 residues long. J lost 7 bases, V lost 9 bases, and 10 bases had no gene match. The germline CDR1 and CDR2 sequences are LNHNV and YYDKDF (reference sequence). The DNA of the CDR3 is TGTGCCACAGCGAAAACCGGGACAGGGAATTCACCCCTCCACTTT. It yields the protein CATAKTGTGNSPLHF.

V gene TRBV5-1 combines with J gene TRBJ2-7; weak D call: TRBD1 (6 bases). From germline, CDR1 is SGHRS and CDR2 YFSETQ. CDR3 size: 15 residues. V was trimmed by 4 bases and J by 5 bases, leaving 19 bases between them. DNA for the CDR3: TGCGCCAGCAGCGTGGGCCGGACAGTGGGCGACGAGCAGTACTTC. Encoded protein: CASSVGRTVGDEQYF.

CDR3 DNA: TGCGCCAGCAGCCGAACCAACCTACGAGCTTCTAGGGGTCCAACCTACGAGCAGTACTTC. Translating gives CASSRTNLRASRGPTYEQYF. The V and J genes are TRBV4-1 and TRBJ2-7, with D tentatively TRBD1 (5 bases). This CDR3 contains 20 residues. Germline V CDR1 and CDR2: MGHRA, YSYEKL. With 4 bases removed from V and 2 bases from J, the gap between germline ends came to 30 bases.